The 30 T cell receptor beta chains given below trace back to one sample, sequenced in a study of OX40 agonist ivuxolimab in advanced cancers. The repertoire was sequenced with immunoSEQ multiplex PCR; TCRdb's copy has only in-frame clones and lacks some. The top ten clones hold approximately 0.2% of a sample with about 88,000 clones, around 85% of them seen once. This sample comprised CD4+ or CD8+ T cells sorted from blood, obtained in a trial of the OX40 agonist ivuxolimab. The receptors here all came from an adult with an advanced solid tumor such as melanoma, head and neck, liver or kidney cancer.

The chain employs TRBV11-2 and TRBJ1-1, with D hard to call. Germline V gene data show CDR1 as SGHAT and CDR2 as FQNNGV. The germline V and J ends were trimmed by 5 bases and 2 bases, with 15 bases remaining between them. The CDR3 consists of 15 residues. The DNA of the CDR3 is TGTGCCAGCAGCGCCTCGAATCTCTTAAACACTGAAGCTTTCTTT. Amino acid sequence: CASSASNLLNTEAFF.

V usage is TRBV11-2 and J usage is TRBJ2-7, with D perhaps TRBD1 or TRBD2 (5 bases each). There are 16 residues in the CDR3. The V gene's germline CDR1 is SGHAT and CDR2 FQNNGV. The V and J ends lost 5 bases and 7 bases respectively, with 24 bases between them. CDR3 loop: CASSPRVWGSDAEQYF. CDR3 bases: TGTGCCAGCAGCCCTCGCGTTTGGGGGAGCGACGCAGAGCAGTACTTC.

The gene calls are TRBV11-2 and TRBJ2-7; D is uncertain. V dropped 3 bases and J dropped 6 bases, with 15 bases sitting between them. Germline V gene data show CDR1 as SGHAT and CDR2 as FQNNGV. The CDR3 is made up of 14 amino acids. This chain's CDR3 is CASSLGRVDPEQYF. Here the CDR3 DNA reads TGTGCCAGCAGCTTGGGTCGGGTGGACCCCGAGCAGTACTTC.

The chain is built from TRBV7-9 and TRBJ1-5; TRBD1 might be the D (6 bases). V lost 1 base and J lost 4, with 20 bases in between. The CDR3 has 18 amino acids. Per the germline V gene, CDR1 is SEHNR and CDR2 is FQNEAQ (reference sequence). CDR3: CASSLGSVGGRLNQPQHF. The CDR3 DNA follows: TGTGCCAGCAGCTTAGGGTCGGTCGGGGGGCGATTGAATCAGCCCCAGCATTTT.

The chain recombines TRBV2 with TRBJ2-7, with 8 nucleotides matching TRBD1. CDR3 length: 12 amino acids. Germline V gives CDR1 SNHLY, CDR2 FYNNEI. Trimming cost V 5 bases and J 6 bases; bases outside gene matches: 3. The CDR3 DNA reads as TGTGCCAGCAGTCTTACAGGGGGCGAGCAGTACGTC. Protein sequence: CASSLTGGEQYV.

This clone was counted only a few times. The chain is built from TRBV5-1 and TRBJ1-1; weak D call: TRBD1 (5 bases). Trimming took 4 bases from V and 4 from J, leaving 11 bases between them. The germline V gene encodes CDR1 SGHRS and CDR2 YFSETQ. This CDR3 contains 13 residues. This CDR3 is CASSIQGFTEAFF. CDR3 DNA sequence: TGCGCCAGCAGCATCCAGGGCTTCACTGAAGCTTTCTTT.

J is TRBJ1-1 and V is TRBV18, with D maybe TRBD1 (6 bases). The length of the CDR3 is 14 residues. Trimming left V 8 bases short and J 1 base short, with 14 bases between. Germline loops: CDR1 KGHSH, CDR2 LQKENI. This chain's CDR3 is CASPGGGQNTEAFF. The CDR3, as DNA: TGTGCCAGCCCCGGCGGGGGACAGAACACTGAAGCTTTCTTT.

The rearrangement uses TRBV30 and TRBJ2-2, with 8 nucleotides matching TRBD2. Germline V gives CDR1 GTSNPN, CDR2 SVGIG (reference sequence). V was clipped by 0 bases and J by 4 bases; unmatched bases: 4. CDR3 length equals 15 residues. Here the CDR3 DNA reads TGTGCCTGGAGTGTAGGGGGACTAGGCACCGGGGAGCTGTTTTTT. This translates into CAWSVGGLGTGELFF.

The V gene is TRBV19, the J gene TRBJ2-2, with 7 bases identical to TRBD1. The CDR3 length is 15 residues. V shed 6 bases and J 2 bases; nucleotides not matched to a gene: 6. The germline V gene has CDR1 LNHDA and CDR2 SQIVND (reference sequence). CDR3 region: CASRDGTANTGELFF. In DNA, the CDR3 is TGTGCCAGTAGGGATGGGACAGCAAACACCGGGGAGCTGTTTTTT. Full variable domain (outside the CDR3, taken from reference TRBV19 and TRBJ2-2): DGGITQSPKYLFRKEGQNVTLSCEQNLNHDAMYWYRQDPGQGLRLIYYSQIVNDFQKGDIAEGYSVSREKKESFPLTVTSAQKNPTAFYLCASRDGTANTGELFFGEGSRLTVL.

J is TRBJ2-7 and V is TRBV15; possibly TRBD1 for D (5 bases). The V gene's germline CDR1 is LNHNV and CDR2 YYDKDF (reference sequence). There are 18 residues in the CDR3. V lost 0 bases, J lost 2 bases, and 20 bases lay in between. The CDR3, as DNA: TGTGCCACCAGCAGAGAGTTGTCGTCTTGGACAAACACCTACGAGCAGTACTTC. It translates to CATSRELSSWTNTYEQYF.

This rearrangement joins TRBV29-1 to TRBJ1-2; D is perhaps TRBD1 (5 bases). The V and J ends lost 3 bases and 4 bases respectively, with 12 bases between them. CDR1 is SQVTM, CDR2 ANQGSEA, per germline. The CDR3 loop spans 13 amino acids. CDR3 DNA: TGCAGCGTTGAGAAGGCGGGGGGCTATGGCTACACCTTC. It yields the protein CSVEKAGGYGYTF.

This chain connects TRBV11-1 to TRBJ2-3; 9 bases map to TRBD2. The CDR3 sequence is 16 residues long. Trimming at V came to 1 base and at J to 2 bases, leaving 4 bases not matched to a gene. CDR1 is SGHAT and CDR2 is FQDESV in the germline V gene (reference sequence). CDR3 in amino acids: CASSLGAGGITDTQYF. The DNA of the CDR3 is TGTGCCAGCAGCTTAGGCGCGGGGGGGATCACAGATACGCAGTATTTT.

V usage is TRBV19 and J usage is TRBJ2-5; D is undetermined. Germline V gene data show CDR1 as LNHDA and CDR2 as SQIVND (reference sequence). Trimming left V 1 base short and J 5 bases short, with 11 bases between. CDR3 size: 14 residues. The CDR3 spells CASSIGSLGETQYF. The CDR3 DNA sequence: TGTGCCAGTAGTATAGGCAGTCTCGGGGAGACCCAGTACTTC.

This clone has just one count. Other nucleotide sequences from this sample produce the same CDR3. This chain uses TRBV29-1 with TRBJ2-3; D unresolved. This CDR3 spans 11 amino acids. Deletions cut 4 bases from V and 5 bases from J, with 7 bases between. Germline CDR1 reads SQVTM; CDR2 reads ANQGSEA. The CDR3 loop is CSVVEVDTQYF. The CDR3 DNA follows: TGCAGCGTTGTCGAGGTAGATACGCAGTATTTT.

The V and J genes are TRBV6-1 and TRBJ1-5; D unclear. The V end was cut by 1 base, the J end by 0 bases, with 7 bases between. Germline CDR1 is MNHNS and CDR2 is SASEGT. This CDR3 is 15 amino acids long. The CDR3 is CASSEGLHSNQPQHF. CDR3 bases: TGTGCCAGCAGTGAAGGGCTACATAGCAATCAGCCCCAGCATTTT.

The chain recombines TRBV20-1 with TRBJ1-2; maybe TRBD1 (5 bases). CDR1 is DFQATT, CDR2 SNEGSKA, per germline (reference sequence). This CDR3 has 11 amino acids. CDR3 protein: CRAGGSYGYTF. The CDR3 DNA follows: TGCAGGGCCGGGGGGTCCTATGGCTACACCTTC.

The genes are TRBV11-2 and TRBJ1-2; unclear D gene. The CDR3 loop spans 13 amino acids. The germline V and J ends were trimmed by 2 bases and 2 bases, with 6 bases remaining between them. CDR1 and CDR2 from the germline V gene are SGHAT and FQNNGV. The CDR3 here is CASSLSGNYGYTF. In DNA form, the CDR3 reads TGTGCCAGCAGCTTATCGGGCAACTATGGCTACACCTTC.

CDR3 in amino acids: CASSQGQGFNEQYF. DNA for the CDR3: TGTGCCAGCAGCCAGGGACAGGGGTTCAACGAGCAGTACTTC. The rearrangement joins TRBV6-5 to TRBJ2-7; 10 nucleotides agree with TRBD1. Per the germline V gene, CDR1 is MNHEY and CDR2 is SVGAGI. CDR3 size: 14 residues. V lost 6 bases and J lost 5; bases outside the gene matches: 7.

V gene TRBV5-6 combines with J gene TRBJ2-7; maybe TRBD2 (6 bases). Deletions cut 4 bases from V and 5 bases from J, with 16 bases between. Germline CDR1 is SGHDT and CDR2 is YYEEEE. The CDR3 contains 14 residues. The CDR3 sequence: CASSLPGLGNEQYF. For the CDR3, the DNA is TGTGCCAGCAGCCTACCGGGACTGGGAAACGAGCAGTACTTC.

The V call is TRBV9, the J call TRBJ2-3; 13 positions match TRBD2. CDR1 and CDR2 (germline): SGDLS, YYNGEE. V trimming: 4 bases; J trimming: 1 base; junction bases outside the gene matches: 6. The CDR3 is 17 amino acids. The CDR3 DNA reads TGTGCCAGCAGCAGAATTGGACTAGCGGGGGGCACAGATACGCAGTATTTT. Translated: CASSRIGLAGGTDTQYF.

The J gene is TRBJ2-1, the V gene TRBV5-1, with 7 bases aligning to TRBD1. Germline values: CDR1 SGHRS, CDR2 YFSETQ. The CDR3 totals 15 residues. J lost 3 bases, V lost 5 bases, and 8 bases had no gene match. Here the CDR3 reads CASRTDRADYNEQFF. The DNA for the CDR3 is TGCGCCAGCAGGACCGACAGGGCTGACTACAATGAGCAGTTCTTC. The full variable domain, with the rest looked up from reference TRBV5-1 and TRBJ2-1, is KAGVTQTPRYLIKTRGQQVTLSCSPISGHRSVSWYQQTPGQGLQFLFEYFSETQRNKGNFPGRFSGRQFSNSRSEMNVSTLELGDSALYLCASRTDRADYNEQFFGPGTRLTVL.

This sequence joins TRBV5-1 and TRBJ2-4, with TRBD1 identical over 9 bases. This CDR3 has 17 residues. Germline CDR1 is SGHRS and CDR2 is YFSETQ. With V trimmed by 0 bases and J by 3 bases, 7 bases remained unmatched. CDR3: CASSLALGQGGKNIQYF. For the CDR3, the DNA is TGCGCCAGCAGCTTGGCTTTGGGACAGGGCGGCAAAAACATTCAGTACTTC.

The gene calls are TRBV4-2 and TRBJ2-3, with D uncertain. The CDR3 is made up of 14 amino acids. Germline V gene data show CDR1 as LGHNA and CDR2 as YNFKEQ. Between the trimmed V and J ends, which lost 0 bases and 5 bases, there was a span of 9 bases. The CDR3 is CASSQDQEEDTQYF. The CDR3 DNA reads TGTGCCAGCAGCCAAGATCAAGAGGAAGATACGCAGTATTTT.

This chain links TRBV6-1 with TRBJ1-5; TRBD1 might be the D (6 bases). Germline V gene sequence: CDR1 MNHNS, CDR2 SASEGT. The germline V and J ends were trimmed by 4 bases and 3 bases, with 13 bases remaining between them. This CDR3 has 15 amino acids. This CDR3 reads CASSGTGTPNQPQHF. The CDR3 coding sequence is TGTGCCAGCAGTGGTACAGGGACGCCCAATCAGCCCCAGCATTTT.

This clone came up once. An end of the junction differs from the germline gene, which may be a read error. DNA for the CDR3: TGCGCCAGCACCTTGGGGGCGGCGGGCTATGGCTACACCTTC. It encodes CASTLGAAGYGYTF. The V and J genes are TRBV5-1 and TRBJ1-2; D may be TRBD1 (6 bases). This CDR3 has 14 amino acids. Germline CDR1 is SGHRS and CDR2 is YFSETQ.

Written as DNA, the CDR3 is TGTGCCATCAGTGGGGACAGGGCGGGTGTGAATGAGCAGTTCTTC. This codes for CAISGDRAGVNEQFF. The chain joins TRBV10-3 to TRBJ2-1; 9 bases fit TRBD1. The CDR3 loop spans 15 amino acids. V lost 4 bases to trimming and J lost 7 bases; unmatched junction nucleotides: 8. Germline V gene sequence: CDR1 ENHRY, CDR2 SYGVKD.

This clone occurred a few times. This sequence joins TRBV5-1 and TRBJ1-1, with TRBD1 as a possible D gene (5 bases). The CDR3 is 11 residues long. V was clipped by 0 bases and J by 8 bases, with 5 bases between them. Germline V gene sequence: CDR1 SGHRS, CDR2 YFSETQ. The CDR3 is CASSLDREAFF. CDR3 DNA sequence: TGCGCCAGCAGCTTGGACAGGGAAGCTTTCTTT.

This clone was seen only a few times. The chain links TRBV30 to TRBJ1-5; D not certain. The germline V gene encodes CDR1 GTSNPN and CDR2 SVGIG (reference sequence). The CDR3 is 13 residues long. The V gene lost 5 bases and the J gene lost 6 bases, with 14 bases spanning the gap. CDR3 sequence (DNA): TGTGCCTGGGGCAGCGATGAGAGTCAGCCCCAGCATTTT. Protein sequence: CAWGSDESQPQHF.

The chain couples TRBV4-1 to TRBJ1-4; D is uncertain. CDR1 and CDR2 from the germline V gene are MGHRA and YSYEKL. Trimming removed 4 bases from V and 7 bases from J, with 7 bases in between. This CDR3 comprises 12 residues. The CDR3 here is CASSRVVEKLFF. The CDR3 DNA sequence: TGCGCCAGCAGCCGGGTGGTTGAAAAACTGTTTTTT.

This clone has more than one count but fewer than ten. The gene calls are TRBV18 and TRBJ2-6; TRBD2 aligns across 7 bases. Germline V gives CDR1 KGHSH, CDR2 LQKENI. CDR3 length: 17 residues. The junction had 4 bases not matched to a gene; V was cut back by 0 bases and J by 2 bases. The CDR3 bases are TGTGCCAGCTCACCACCGGGCGGGGGAGCTGGGGCCAACGTCCTGACTTTC. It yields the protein CASSPPGGGAGANVLTF.